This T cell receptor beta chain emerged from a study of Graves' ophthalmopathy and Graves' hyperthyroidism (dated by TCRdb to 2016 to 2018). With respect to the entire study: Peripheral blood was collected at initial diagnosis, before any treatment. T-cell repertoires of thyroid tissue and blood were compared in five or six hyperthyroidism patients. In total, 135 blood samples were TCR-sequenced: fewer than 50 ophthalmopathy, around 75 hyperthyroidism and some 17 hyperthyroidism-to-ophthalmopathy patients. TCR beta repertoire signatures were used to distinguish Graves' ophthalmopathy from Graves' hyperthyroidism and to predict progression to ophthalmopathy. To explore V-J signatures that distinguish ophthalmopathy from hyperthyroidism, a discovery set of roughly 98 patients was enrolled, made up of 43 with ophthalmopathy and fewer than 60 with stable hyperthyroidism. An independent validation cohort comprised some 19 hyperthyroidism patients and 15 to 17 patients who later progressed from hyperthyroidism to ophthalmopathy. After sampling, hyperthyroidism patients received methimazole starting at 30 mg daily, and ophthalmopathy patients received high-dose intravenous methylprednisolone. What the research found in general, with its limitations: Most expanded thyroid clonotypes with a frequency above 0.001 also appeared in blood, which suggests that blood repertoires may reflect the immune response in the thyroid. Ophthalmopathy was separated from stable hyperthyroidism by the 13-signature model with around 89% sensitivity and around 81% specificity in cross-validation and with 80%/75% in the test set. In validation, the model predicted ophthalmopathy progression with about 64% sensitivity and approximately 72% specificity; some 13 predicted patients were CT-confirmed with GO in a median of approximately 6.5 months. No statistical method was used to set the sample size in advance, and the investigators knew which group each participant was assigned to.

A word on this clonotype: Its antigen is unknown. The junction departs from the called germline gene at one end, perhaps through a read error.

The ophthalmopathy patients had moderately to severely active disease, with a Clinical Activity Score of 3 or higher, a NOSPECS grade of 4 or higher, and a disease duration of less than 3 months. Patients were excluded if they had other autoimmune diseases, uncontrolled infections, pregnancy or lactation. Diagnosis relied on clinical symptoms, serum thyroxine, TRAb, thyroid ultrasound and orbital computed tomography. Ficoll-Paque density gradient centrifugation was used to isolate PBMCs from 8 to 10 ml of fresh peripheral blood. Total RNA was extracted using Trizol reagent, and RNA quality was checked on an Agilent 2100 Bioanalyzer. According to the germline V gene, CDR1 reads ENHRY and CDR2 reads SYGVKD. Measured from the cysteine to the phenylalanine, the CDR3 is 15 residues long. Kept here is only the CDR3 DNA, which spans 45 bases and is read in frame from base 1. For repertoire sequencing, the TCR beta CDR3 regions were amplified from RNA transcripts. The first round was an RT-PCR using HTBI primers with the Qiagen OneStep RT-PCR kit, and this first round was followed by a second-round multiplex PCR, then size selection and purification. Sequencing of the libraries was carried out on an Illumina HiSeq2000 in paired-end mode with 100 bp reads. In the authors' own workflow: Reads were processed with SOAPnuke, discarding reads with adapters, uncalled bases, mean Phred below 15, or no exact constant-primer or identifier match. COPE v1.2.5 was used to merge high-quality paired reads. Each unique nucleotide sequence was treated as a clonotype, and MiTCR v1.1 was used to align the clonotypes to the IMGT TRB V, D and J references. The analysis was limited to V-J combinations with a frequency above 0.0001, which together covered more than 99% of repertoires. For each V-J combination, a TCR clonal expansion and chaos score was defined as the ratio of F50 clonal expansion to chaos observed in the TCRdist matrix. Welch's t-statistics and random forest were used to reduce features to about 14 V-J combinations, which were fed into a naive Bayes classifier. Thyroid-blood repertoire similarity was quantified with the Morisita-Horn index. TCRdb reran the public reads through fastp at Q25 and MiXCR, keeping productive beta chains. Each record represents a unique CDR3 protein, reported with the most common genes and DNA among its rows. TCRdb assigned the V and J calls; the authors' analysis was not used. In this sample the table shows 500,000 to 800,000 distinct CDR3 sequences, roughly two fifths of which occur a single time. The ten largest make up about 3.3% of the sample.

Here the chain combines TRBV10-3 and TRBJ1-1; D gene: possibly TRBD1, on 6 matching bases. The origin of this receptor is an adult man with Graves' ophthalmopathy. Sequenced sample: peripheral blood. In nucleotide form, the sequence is TGTGCCAGCAGTTTTTCGGCGGGGGGCAACACTGAAGCTTTCTTT. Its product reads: CASSFSAGGNTEAFF.